This TCR beta chain was recorded in a study of shared clonotypes between healthy human individuals. TCRdb's copy holds only in-frame clones and misses some; the assay was immunoSEQ multiplex PCR. The table shows 2 million to 2.5 million clones, with nearly 97% occurring only once. Broader study findings: The four-donor shared clonotypes exceeded non-shared clonotypes in generation probability, with non-shared ones scoring lower.

The CDR3 consists of 15 residues. Germline lookup yields CDR1 SQVTM and CDR2 ANQGSEA. With 5 bases removed from V and 2 bases from J, the gap between germline ends came to 16 bases. This clone has a single count. What it recognizes is unknown. Sample: naive CD4+ T cells sorted from blood. Specified subset: CD45RA+ positively selected. The receptor's source is a young man in good health. J is TRBJ2-1 and V is TRBV29-1; a weak D match, TRBD1 (5 bases). The CDR3 spells CSVIGDPGTYNEQFF. The CDR3 nucleotides are TGCAGCGTTATAGGGGATCCAGGTACCTACAATGAGCAGTTCTTC.